The rows below give T cell receptor beta chains drawn from one sample of a study of T-cell memory formation after mild COVID-19. Each CDR3 protein is one row after TCRdb ran MiXCR on the 5' RACE reads. The sample records about 270,000 distinct CDR3 sequences, 15% being singletons. Sequences were obtained from PBMCs or a T cell subset sorted from them (not recorded which). The source of these receptors is an adult woman who had mild COVID-19 (a few samples of this study predate the infection). Cell type and time point are not known. The CDR3 runs from the conserved cysteine through the conserved F or W. A D gene is named only where the DNA matches it firmly. Clone sizes are given selectively: once, few, many, or a class where the clone is expanded.

TRBJ2-3	TRBD2	few	TRBV3-1	TGTGCCAGCAGCCAAGGGACTAGCGGGGTTGCAGATACGCAGTATTTT	CASSQGTSGVADTQYF
TRBJ1-2	.	few	TRBV2	TGTGCCAGCAGTGGGAACAGCTTTAACTATGGCTACACCTTC	CASSGNSFNYGYTF
TRBJ2-1	.	many	TRBV4-1	TGCGCCAGCAGCGACGACACCACGGGGCGGACTAATGGGCAGTTCTTC	CASSDDTTGRTNGQFF
TRBJ1-1	TRBD1	.	TRBV27	TGTGCCAGCAGAGGGACAGGGGGCTCAGCTTTCTTT	CASRGTGGSAFF
TRBJ1-2	.	few	TRBV7-9	TGTGCCAGCAGCTCTGGGGGGGGGACCGGCTACACCTTC	CASSSGGGTGYTF
TRBJ2-5	.	.	TRBV12-3/TRBV12-4	TGTGCCAGCAGCCGAACGGGGACCCAGTACTTC	CASSRTGTQYF
TRBJ2-3	TRBD1	once	TRBV12-3/TRBV12-4	TGTGCCAGCGGCTTGACAGGGGATACGCAGTATTTT	CASGLTGDTQYF
TRBJ2-3	.	many	TRBV7-6	TGTGCCAGCGGGGGACGGGGTCAGACCACAGATACGCAGTATTTT	CASGGRGQTTDTQYF
TRBJ1-2	TRBD1	.	TRBV6-5	TGTGCCAGCACCCGGCAGGGGGCGAGGGGCTACACCTTC	CASTRQGARGYTF
TRBJ2-1	.	few	TRBV30	TGTGCCTGGATTGGAGGGGGGCAGTTCTTC	CAWIGGGQFF
TRBJ2-1	TRBD2	.	TRBV10-3	TGTGCCATCAGTGAGCTAGCGGGAGGGCCCTATGAGCAGTTCTTC	CAISELAGGPYEQFF
TRBJ2-3	TRBD1	few	TRBV6-1	TGTGCCAGCAGTATACAGGGGTCGCGGGATACGCAGTATTTT	CASSIQGSRDTQYF
TRBJ2-3	.	.	TRBV5-1	TGCGCCAGCAGCTCTGGTATGCAGGGTGGTGCGACAGATACGCAGTATTTT	CASSSGMQGGATDTQYF
TRBJ2-2	.	.	TRBV7-2	TGTGCCAGCAGCTTCTCCCTTCGGGGGCCGGTCATAAGCACCGGGGAGCTGTTTTTT	CASSFSLRGPVISTGELFF
TRBJ1-2	.	.	TRBV6-6	TGTGCCAGCAGCCGGGACCTCCGGATGGACTATGGCTACACCTTC	CASSRDLRMDYGYTF
TRBJ2-3	.	few	TRBV12-3/TRBV12-4	TGTGCCAGCACCCTAGCGCACTCTACAGATACGCAGTATTTT	CASTLAHSTDTQYF
TRBJ2-5	TRBD2	few	TRBV2	TGTGCCAGCAGTCAGACTAGCCTGACGACGCAAGAGACCCAGTACTTC	CASSQTSLTTQETQYF
TRBJ2-6	.	few	TRBV6-5	TGTGCCAGCAGTTACTCGAACCCCCGCCAGGGCAGTTACTCTGGGGCCAACGTCCTGACTTTC	CASSYSNPRQGSYSGANVLTF
TRBJ1-1	.	few	TRBV7-2	TGTGCCAGCAGCTTATTGGTAAGGAGGGACACTGAAGCTTTCTTT	CASSLLVRRDTEAFF
TRBJ2-7	.	.	TRBV21-1	TGTGCCAGCAGCTCTGAGAGTCTGTACTTC	CASSSESLYF
TRBJ2-5	TRBD2	few	TRBV7-9	TGTGCCAGCAGCACGGGACTAGCGGGTGAGGCCCAGTACTTC	CASSTGLAGEAQYF
TRBJ2-6	TRBD2	few	TRBV20-1	TGCAGTGCCTCTAGCGGTTACTCTGGGGCCAACGTCCTGACTTTC	CSASSGYSGANVLTF
TRBJ2-2	.	.	TRBV11-2	TGTGCCAGCAGGCCCCTCGGGGGGAACACCGGGGAGCTGTTTTTT	CASRPLGGNTGELFF
TRBJ1-6	.	few	TRBV7-3	TGTGCCAGCAGCTTAAGGGCAGTCTCGGCTAATTCACCCCTCCACTTT	CASSLRAVSANSPLHF
TRBJ2-5	TRBD1	few	TRBV11-2	TGTGCCAGCAGCTTGAGGACAGGGATAGAAGAGACCCAGTACTTC	CASSLRTGIEETQYF
TRBJ1-5	.	few	TRBV7-9	TGTGCCAGCAGCACTCAAGGGGGTAGCAATCAGCCCCAGCATTTT	CASSTQGGSNQPQHF
TRBJ1-5	.	.	TRBV28	TGTGCCAGCAGGAGGAGGCTAAGCAATCAGCCCCAGCATTTT	CASRRRLSNQPQHF
TRBJ1-6	.	few	TRBV4-2	TGTGCCAGCAGCCAAGATCGGCAGGGTTCTTCACCCCTCCACTTT	CASSQDRQGSSPLHF
TRBJ1-6	.	.	TRBV7-9	TGTGCCAGCAGCTTAAATAAGGGTCGGGGGCGTCGAAATTCACCCCTCCACTTT	CASSLNKGRGRRNSPLHF
TRBJ2-7	.	.	TRBV6-5	TGTGCCAGTAGCCGTCACAGGGAGCCCTACGAGCAGTACTTC	CASSRHREPYEQYF
TRBJ2-7	.	few	TRBV20-1	TGCAGTGCTAGAAGCCCCCCCGACGAGCAGTACTTC	CSARSPPDEQYF
TRBJ2-2	TRBD1	few	TRBV4-1	TGCGCCAGCAGCCTACGACAGGGGTCCGGGGAGCTGTTTTTT	CASSLRQGSGELFF
TRBJ2-5	.	.	TRBV20-1	TGCAGTGCTAGAGCAGGGATCGAAGAGACCCAGTACTTC	CSARAGIEETQYF
TRBJ2-5	.	.	TRBV7-9	TGTGCCAGCAGCTACGGGACAAACAAAGAGACCCAGTACTTC	CASSYGTNKETQYF
TRBJ2-7	.	.	TRBV6-1	TGTGCTTATGCCGGGACCTCCTACGAGCAGTACTTC	CAYAGTSYEQYF
TRBJ2-3	.	few	TRBV24-1	TGTGCCACCAGTGCCTCGAGGGGAGCCACAGATACGCAGTATTTT	CATSASRGATDTQYF
TRBJ2-3	.	.	TRBV5-1	TGCGCCAGCAGCCCCCCCCGCTCTAGCACAGATACGCAGTATTTT	CASSPPRSSTDTQYF
TRBJ1-2	.	.	TRBV12-3/TRBV12-4	TGTGCCAGCAGTTTATACGACGGGGGAGGCACCTTC	CASSLYDGGGTF
TRBJ2-1	TRBD2	once	TRBV5-4	TGTGCCAGCAGCTCGCCGGGACTAGCGGGGGGAGGAGAGCAGTTCTTC	CASSSPGLAGGGEQFF
TRBJ2-3	TRBD2	.	TRBV4-1	TGCGCCAGCAGCCGGGGGGGGTTGGTAGCGGGGTACTCGGGCACAGATACGCAGTATTTT	CASSRGGLVAGYSGTDTQYF
TRBJ2-7	.	many	TRBV23-1	TGCGCCAGCAGTCTGGTCAGACACTCCTACGAGCAGTACTTC	CASSLVRHSYEQYF
TRBJ2-1	TRBD2	many	TRBV18	TGTGCCAGCTCCGGTGGCGGGGGATCCTACAATGAGCAGTTCTTC	CASSGGGGSYNEQFF
TRBJ2-1	.	few	TRBV12-3/TRBV12-4	TGTGCCAGCAGTTTGGGTCCTTTGCAGTTCTTC	CASSLGPLQFF
TRBJ2-1	TRBD2	.	TRBV7-2	TGTGCCAGCAGCTTAGGATCGGGCGGGGGGCCCAATGAGCAGTTCTTC	CASSLGSGGGPNEQFF